The entry that follows covers one TCR beta chain sequence. The data stem from a study of blood T cell repertoires in COVID-19. Study summary: Sample material is recorded as cDNA or gDNA derived from T cells, B-cell-depleted T cells, or PBMCs.

Profiling relied on immunoSEQ multiplex PCR, and the TCRdb table lists in-frame clones only, not all of them. The top ten clones hold roughly 2.1% of a sample with 250,000 to 350,000 clones, about nine tenths of them seen once. The CDR3 runs 17 residues. Germline assignment: CDR1 LNHDA and CDR2 SQIVND (reference sequence). V lost 4 bases, J lost 0 bases, and 9 bases stayed unmatched. This chain links TRBV19 with TRBJ2-1; the match to TRBD2 covers 7 bases. This receptor was identified in a young man with active or convalescent COVID-19. Material for sequencing was peripheral blood. CDR3 sequence: CASSTLGGGSSYNEQFF. The CDR3 DNA sequence: TGTGCCAGTAGTACCCTGGGGGGGGGAAGCTCCTACAATGAGCAGTTCTTC.